The rows below give T cell receptor beta chains drawn from one sample of a study of cytomegalovirus exposure and HLA in healthy donors. The assay was immunoSEQ multiplex PCR, and TCRdb's table has in-frame clones only and misses some. The sample has around 150,000 clones; the top ten hold 2% to 3%. Source material: PBMCs. Every receptor here comes from a man aged 35-49 years in good health and CMV-seronegative. Both conserved end residues are part of each CDR3. Each record gives: D gene, J gene, V gene, CDR3 DNA, CDR3 protein. D genes are given only for firm matches.

D gene: TRBD1
J gene: TRBJ1-2
V gene: TRBV5-1
CDR3 DNA: TGCGCCAGCAGCCCTGGACAGGGGGAGGATGGCTACACCTTC
CDR3 protein: CASSPGQGEDGYTF

D gene: .
J gene: TRBJ1-1
V gene: TRBV5-6
CDR3 DNA: TGTGCCAGCAGCCCGGATGGGGGCCGGACTGAAGCTTTCTTT
CDR3 protein: CASSPDGGRTEAFF

D gene: TRBD2
J gene: TRBJ2-3
V gene: TRBV4-3
CDR3 DNA: TGCGCCAGCAGCCAAGATACTAGCGGGGGGGCTAGCACAGATACGCAGTATTTT
CDR3 protein: CASSQDTSGGASTDTQYF

D gene: .
J gene: TRBJ2-2
V gene: TRBV11-3
CDR3 DNA: TGTGCCAGCAGCTCAGGGGCGGGCACCGGGGAGCTGTTTTTT
CDR3 protein: CASSSGAGTGELFF

D gene: .
J gene: TRBJ2-2
V gene: TRBV15
CDR3 DNA: TGTGCCACCAGCAGAGGACTAACGAACGCCGGGGAGCTGTTTTTT
CDR3 protein: CATSRGLTNAGELFF

D gene: TRBD2
J gene: TRBJ2-5
V gene: TRBV10-3
CDR3 DNA: TGTGCCATCAGCGGACTAGCGGCTGGAACGGGGGAGACCCAGTACTTC
CDR3 protein: CAISGLAAGTGETQYF

D gene: TRBD2
J gene: TRBJ2-5
V gene: TRBV11-2
CDR3 DNA: TGTGCCAGCAGCTCTTATGAAGGGACTAGGGAGACCCAGTACTTC
CDR3 protein: CASSSYEGTRETQYF

D gene: .
J gene: TRBJ1-3
V gene: TRBV9
CDR3 DNA: TGTGCCAGCAGCCCCTATCTGGAGGGCCGCTCTGGAAACACCATATATTTT
CDR3 protein: CASSPYLEGRSGNTIYF

D gene: TRBD2
J gene: TRBJ2-7
V gene: TRBV11-3
CDR3 DNA: TGTGCCAGCAGCGAGCGGGGAGGCTACTACGAGCAGTACTTC
CDR3 protein: CASSERGGYYEQYF

D gene: TRBD1
J gene: TRBJ1-5
V gene: TRBV7-8
CDR3 DNA: TGTGCCAGCAGATCCTTCAGGGGGCGAGTGAGTCAGCCCCAGCATTTT
CDR3 protein: CASRSFRGRVSQPQHF

D gene: .
J gene: TRBJ2-3
V gene: TRBV11-2
CDR3 DNA: TGTGCCAGCAGCCTGGAGTATACCTCCACAGATACGCAGTATTTT
CDR3 protein: CASSLEYTSTDTQYF

D gene: TRBD1
J gene: TRBJ1-5
V gene: TRBV10-3
CDR3 DNA: TGTGCCATCAGTGATTTAGGGGGCCGCCAGCCCCAGCATTTT
CDR3 protein: CAISDLGGRQPQHF

D gene: TRBD1
J gene: TRBJ1-4
V gene: TRBV5-6
CDR3 DNA: TGTGCCAGCAGCTTGCCCGGGACAGCCACCGCTAATGAAAAACTGTTTTTT
CDR3 protein: CASSLPGTATANEKLFF

D gene: TRBD1
J gene: TRBJ2-1
V gene: TRBV27
CDR3 DNA: TGTGCCAGCAGTTCGGACAGGAACTACAATGAGCAGTTCTTC
CDR3 protein: CASSSDRNYNEQFF

D gene: TRBD1
J gene: TRBJ1-4
V gene: TRBV19
CDR3 DNA: TGTGCCAGTAGTCGACAGGGGGCGTATGAAAAACTGTTTTTT
CDR3 protein: CASSRQGAYEKLFF

D gene: .
J gene: TRBJ1-1
V gene: TRBV7-9
CDR3 DNA: TGTGCCAGCAGCCTAACCGGGGGGAACACTGAAGCTTTCTTT
CDR3 protein: CASSLTGGNTEAFF

D gene: TRBD2
J gene: TRBJ2-1
V gene: TRBV11-2
CDR3 DNA: TGTGCCAGCAGCTCCGGCGGGGGGCTCTCCTACAATGAGCAGTTCTTC
CDR3 protein: CASSSGGGLSYNEQFF

D gene: .
J gene: TRBJ2-3
V gene: TRBV4-3
CDR3 DNA: TGCGCCAGCAGCCAAGATATCGCAGGGGGCACAGATACGCAGTATTTT
CDR3 protein: CASSQDIAGGTDTQYF

D gene: TRBD1
J gene: TRBJ1-2
V gene: TRBV25-1
CDR3 DNA: TGTGCCAGCAGTGAATCCAGGGGGGCAGGCTACACCTTC
CDR3 protein: CASSESRGAGYTF

D gene: TRBD2
J gene: TRBJ2-1
V gene: TRBV27
CDR3 DNA: TGTGCCAGCAGTCTCCTGGGGGGGGAGCAGTTCTTC
CDR3 protein: CASSLLGGEQFF

D gene: TRBD1
J gene: TRBJ1-5
V gene: TRBV4-1
CDR3 DNA: TGCGCCAGCAGCCAAAAGGGGGCAGAGAATCAGCCCCAGCATTTT
CDR3 protein: CASSQKGAENQPQHF

D gene: .
J gene: TRBJ1-1
V gene: TRBV29-1
CDR3 DNA: TGCAGCGCTAGATTGCTGGTTCTGAATGAAGCTTTCTTT
CDR3 protein: CSARLLVLNEAFF

D gene: .
J gene: TRBJ2-7
V gene: TRBV28
CDR3 DNA: TGTGCCAGCAGCTCTCCAGGACTGGGCGGCTACGAGCAGTACTTC
CDR3 protein: CASSSPGLGGYEQYF

D gene: TRBD2
J gene: TRBJ2-3
V gene: TRBV5-1
CDR3 DNA: TGCGCCAGCAGCTTGGGGCGCGGGGGGACAGATACGCAGTATTTT
CDR3 protein: CASSLGRGGTDTQYF

D gene: TRBD1
J gene: TRBJ2-2
V gene: TRBV7-7
CDR3 DNA: TGTGCCAGCAGCCCCCTCCGGGACAGATACACCGGGGAGCTGTTTTTT
CDR3 protein: CASSPLRDRYTGELFF

D gene: TRBD1
J gene: TRBJ2-5
V gene: TRBV7-8
CDR3 DNA: TGTGCCAGCAGTTTCCAGCCGGGACAGGGAAAAGAGACCCAGTACTTC
CDR3 protein: CASSFQPGQGKETQYF

D gene: TRBD2
J gene: TRBJ2-4
V gene: TRBV7-6
CDR3 DNA: TGTGCCAGCAGCGCTCAACCGACTAGCGGGGTAGCCAAAAACATTCAGTACTTC
CDR3 protein: CASSAQPTSGVAKNIQYF

D gene: .
J gene: TRBJ1-1
V gene: TRBV12-5
CDR3 DNA: TGTGCTAGTGGTGTACAGCTTGAAGCTTTCTTT
CDR3 protein: CASGVQLEAFF

D gene: TRBD2
J gene: TRBJ2-1
V gene: TRBV7-9
CDR3 DNA: TGTGCCAGCAGCCCCTTTGGTAGCGGGGGGGGGCACTCCTACAATGAGCAGTTCTTC
CDR3 protein: CASSPFGSGGGHSYNEQFF

D gene: TRBD1
J gene: TRBJ2-3
V gene: TRBV5-4
CDR3 DNA: TGTGCCAGCAGCTCTAGGACAGGGGGCACAGATACGCAGTATTTT
CDR3 protein: CASSSRTGGTDTQYF

D gene: TRBD1
J gene: TRBJ1-2
V gene: TRBV6-5
CDR3 DNA: TGTGCCAGCAGTCCAAGGGACAGAGAAAACTATGGCTACACCTTC
CDR3 protein: CASSPRDRENYGYTF

D gene: .
J gene: TRBJ2-7
V gene: TRBV4-2
CDR3 DNA: TGTGCCAGCAGCCAAGGGCGTGGGGGCCCCTACGAGCAGTACTTC
CDR3 protein: CASSQGRGGPYEQYF

D gene: .
J gene: TRBJ1-2
V gene: TRBV14
CDR3 DNA: TGTGCCAGCAGCCCGAACAGGGTCCTAGGTGGCTACACCTTC
CDR3 protein: CASSPNRVLGGYTF

D gene: .
J gene: TRBJ1-2
V gene: TRBV6-5
CDR3 DNA: TGTGCCAGCAGCCCTCCGGTGGGAGGCTATGGCTACACCTTC
CDR3 protein: CASSPPVGGYGYTF

D gene: TRBD2
J gene: TRBJ2-7
V gene: TRBV5-1
CDR3 DNA: TGCGCCAGCAGCTTGGACGGGGGGTCCTACGAGCAGTACTTC
CDR3 protein: CASSLDGGSYEQYF

D gene: .
J gene: TRBJ2-3
V gene: TRBV7-3
CDR3 DNA: TGTGCCAGCAGCTTAAATGGCGGACAGCAGTATTTT
CDR3 protein: CASSLNGGQQYF

D gene: TRBD2
J gene: TRBJ2-1
V gene: TRBV10-2
CDR3 DNA: TGCGCCAGCAGTGGGACTAGCGGCGGGTCCTACAATGAGCAGTTCTTC
CDR3 protein: CASSGTSGGSYNEQFF

D gene: TRBD1
J gene: TRBJ2-1
V gene: TRBV6-5
CDR3 DNA: TGTGCCAGCAGTTACACCCGGACAGGCTCCAATGAGCAGTTCTTC
CDR3 protein: CASSYTRTGSNEQFF

D gene: TRBD1
J gene: TRBJ2-1
V gene: TRBV10-2
CDR3 DNA: TGCGCCAGCAGTTGGACAGGGGGCTACAATGAGCAGTTCTTC
CDR3 protein: CASSWTGGYNEQFF

D gene: .
J gene: TRBJ2-7
V gene: TRBV15
CDR3 DNA: TGTGCCACCAGCAGAGCCGTGGGGGGGCGGGGGCAGTACTTC
CDR3 protein: CATSRAVGGRGQYF

D gene: .
J gene: TRBJ1-1
V gene: TRBV7-9
CDR3 DNA: TGTGCCAGCAGCCCTTTCTCCTTAATGAACACTGAAGCTTTCTTT
CDR3 protein: CASSPFSLMNTEAFF

D gene: TRBD2
J gene: TRBJ2-2
V gene: TRBV7-8
CDR3 DNA: TGTGCCAGCAGCTTCCTTTCTAGCGGGGCGAACACCGGGGAGCTGTTTTTT
CDR3 protein: CASSFLSSGANTGELFF

D gene: .
J gene: TRBJ2-7
V gene: TRBV7-9
CDR3 DNA: TGTGCCAGCGAGGCCGAATCCTACGAGCAGTACTTC
CDR3 protein: CASEAESYEQYF

D gene: TRBD1
J gene: TRBJ1-1
V gene: TRBV12-5
CDR3 DNA: TGTGCTAGTGGTTTGGGCCCTAAGGGACAGACGAACACTGAAGCTTTCTTT
CDR3 protein: CASGLGPKGQTNTEAFF

D gene: .
J gene: TRBJ2-2
V gene: TRBV5-4
CDR3 DNA: TGTGCCAGCAGCTTTGGGGAGACACCGGCAACCGGGGAGCTGTTTTTT
CDR3 protein: CASSFGETPATGELFF

D gene: .
J gene: TRBJ1-6
V gene: TRBV4-2
CDR3 DNA: TGTGCCAGCAGCCCCGGAGGGACGGGTGATAATTCACCCCTCCACTTT
CDR3 protein: CASSPGGTGDNSPLHF

D gene: TRBD1
J gene: TRBJ2-5
V gene: TRBV7-2
CDR3 DNA: TGTGCCAGCAGCCACCAAAGGGACAGGGAAGAGACCCAGTACTTC
CDR3 protein: CASSHQRDREETQYF

D gene: TRBD1
J gene: TRBJ1-1
V gene: TRBV18
CDR3 DNA: TGTGCCAGCTCACCATCGACAGGGGGCATTAACACTGAAGCTTTCTTT
CDR3 protein: CASSPSTGGINTEAFF

D gene: .
J gene: TRBJ2-2
V gene: TRBV7-2
CDR3 DNA: TGTGCCAGCAACCCTTTCGCTGGGGGCGGGACCGGGGAGCTGTTTTTT
CDR3 protein: CASNPFAGGGTGELFF

D gene: .
J gene: TRBJ1-1
V gene: TRBV7-3
CDR3 DNA: TGTGCCAGCAGCTTAAGGGACTCAATGGGTAGAGCTTTCTTT
CDR3 protein: CASSLRDSMGRAFF

D gene: TRBD2
J gene: TRBJ2-1
V gene: TRBV7-3
CDR3 DNA: TGTGCCAGCAGCTTAACGTCTAGCGGGGGGTACAATGAGCAGTTCTTC
CDR3 protein: CASSLTSSGGYNEQFF

D gene: TRBD1
J gene: TRBJ1-3
V gene: TRBV7-2
CDR3 DNA: TGTGCCAGCAGCCTAGGGACAGGGAGAAACACCATATATTTT
CDR3 protein: CASSLGTGRNTIYF